Sequencing of this T cell receptor beta chain was carried out in a study of T cell repertoires in cytomegalovirus infection. General study results and limits: The ex vivo response showed dominance by HLA-C-restricted CMV-specific TCR beta clonotypes.

As to this clonotype: Its matching antigen is unknown.

A single record per CDR3 protein comes from TCRdb applying MiXCR to the reads. This sample carries approximately 340,000 distinct CDR3 sequences, almost 30% of them seen once, and the ten largest clones take 20%. Sequencing used cultured PBMCs, obtained from culture after CMV antigen stimulation. This receptor was identified in a human donor in good health (CMV status not recorded). Some clones in this sample may be carry-over from other donors' samples.

This CDR3 is CASSRLAGGVYNEQFF. CDR3 sequence (DNA): TGTGCCAGCAGTAGGCTAGCGGGAGGAGTGTACAATGAGCAGTTCTTC. This rearrangement joins TRBV11-2 to TRBJ2-1, with 11 bases that match TRBD2. Germline CDR1 and CDR2: SGHAT and FQNNGV. V lost 6 bases to trimming and J lost 4 bases; unmatched junction nucleotides: 8. The CDR3 contains 16 residues. The full variable domain, its missing parts supplied by reference TRBV11-2 and TRBJ2-1, is EAGVAQSPRYKIIEKRQSVAFWCNPISGHATLYWYQQILGQGPKLLIQFQNNGVVDDSQLPKDRFSAERLKGVDSTLKIQPAKLEDSAVYLCASSRLAGGVYNEQFFGPGTRLTVL.